Reported below is one TCR beta chain. The germline V and J ends were trimmed by 2 bases and 3 bases, with 22 bases remaining between them. The CDR3 runs 19 residues. Germline CDR1 is SEHNR and CDR2 is FQNEAQ (reference sequence). The data derive from a study of blood T cell repertoires in COVID-19. Assay used: immunoSEQ multiplex PCR; TCRdb lists only in-frame clones, some missing. The sample carries about 80,000 clones, about 78% recorded once. The J gene is TRBJ2-2, the V gene TRBV7-9; D is possibly TRBD2 (6 bases). The TCR was taken from a human donor in a cohort sampled during active COVID-19. The material sequenced was peripheral blood. CDR3 loop: CASSLLGVLKGLYTGELFF. DNA of the CDR3: TGTGCCAGCAGCTTACTGGGGGTCCTAAAGGGACTTTACACCGGGGAGCTGTTTTTT.